One and the same sample provided the 31 T cell receptor beta chains below, sequenced in a study of blood T cell repertoires in COVID-19. Profiling relied on immunoSEQ multiplex PCR, and the TCRdb table lists in-frame clones only, not all of them. The sample has about 280,000 clones, roughly 87% seen once. The sequenced sample was PBMCs or T cells enriched from blood (not recorded which). The source is a middle-aged woman who had recovered from COVID-19.

The gene calls are TRBV6-5 and TRBJ2-2, with a tentative D call TRBD1 (6 bases). CDR1 MNHEY and CDR2 SVGAGI come from the germline V gene. Trimming shortened V by 2 bases and J by 6 bases, and 10 bases separated the two germline ends. The CDR3 consists of 14 residues. CDR3 bases: TGTGCCAGCAGTTACGGGCAGGGGCCCGGGGAGCTGTTTTTT. Amino acids: CASSYGQGPGELFF.

The chain employs TRBV4-3 and TRBJ1-5; the match to TRBD1 covers 7 bases. The CDR3 sequence is 14 residues long. Germline CDR1 reads LGHNA; CDR2 reads YSLEER. The ends lost 1 base at V and 4 bases at J; junction bases unmatched: 1. As DNA, the CDR3 is TGCGCCAGCAGCCAAGTACAGGGGAATCAGCCCCAGCATTTT. It specifies CASSQVQGNQPQHF.

The gene calls are TRBV25-1 and TRBJ1-2, with 10 bases fitting TRBD1. Germline V gives CDR1 MGHDK, CDR2 SYGVNS. The CDR3 is 15 residues long. With 1 base clipped from V and 4 bases from J, the junction kept 3 bases outside the gene matches. The CDR3 DNA sequence: TGTGCCAGCAGTGAATCCGGGACAGGGGTCTATGGCTACACCTTC. Its protein product is CASSESGTGVYGYTF.

The rearrangement joins TRBV24-1 to TRBJ1-5; 8 bases fit TRBD1. Germline V gene data show CDR1 as KGHDR and CDR2 as SFDVKD. V shed 4 bases and J 0 bases; nucleotides not matched to a gene: 4. There are 16 residues in the CDR3. The CDR3 coding sequence is TGTGCCACCAGTGACCCGGGACAGGATAGCAATCAGCCCCAGCATTTT. Translation gives CATSDPGQDSNQPQHF.

This clone was seen more than once but under ten times. The chain combines TRBV6-2 or TRBV6-3 with TRBJ2-7; possibly TRBD1 for D (5 bases). The V end lost 6 bases, the J end lost 4 bases, and 7 bases lay between the germline ends. CDR3 length: 11 residues. Germline loops: CDR1 MNHEY, CDR2 SVGEGT. Here the CDR3 DNA reads TGTGCCAGCAGCGACAGTTACGAGCAGTACTTC. As protein: CASSDSYEQYF.

This sequence joins TRBV10-1 and TRBJ1-1, with D perhaps matching TRBD1 (5 bases). This CDR3 region has 13 residues. Germline CDR1 reads WNHNN; CDR2 reads SYGVQD (reference sequence). Trimming took 6 bases from V and 2 from J, leaving 10 bases between them. CDR3 loop: CASSRDLNTEAFF. The CDR3 DNA reads TGCGCCAGCAGCAGGGATCTTAACACTGAAGCTTTCTTT.

The J gene is TRBJ2-2, the V gene TRBV5-5; 8 bases line up with TRBD2. Germline values: CDR1 SGHKS, CDR2 YYEKEE (reference sequence). This CDR3 has 14 amino acids. The V and J ends lost 0 bases and 10 bases, in that order; junction bases with no gene match: 5. The DNA for the CDR3 is TGTGCCAGCAGCTTGGCCGCGGGAGGTGCGGAGCTGTTTTTT. It codes for CASSLAAGGAELFF.

This clone came up a few times. The chain employs TRBV7-8 and TRBJ1-5; D gene unclear. The CDR3 consists of 16 residues. The V gene lost 1 base and the J gene lost 7 bases, with 17 bases spanning the gap. From germline, CDR1 is SGHVS and CDR2 FQNEAQ. CDR3 residues: CASSLEVVAAGQPQHF. Here the CDR3 DNA reads TGTGCCAGCAGCTTAGAGGTCGTTGCGGCGGGACAGCCCCAGCATTTT.

This clone was recorded once. The chain employs TRBV7-3 and TRBJ2-7; 16 bases align to TRBD2. The length of the CDR3 is 20 residues. J was trimmed by 6 bases and V by 1 base; bases with no gene match: 15. Germline CDR1 reads SGHTA; CDR2 reads FQGTGA. For the CDR3, the DNA is TGTGCCAGCAGCTTAATGTCGACCCCGGGACTAGCGGGAGGGCCAGTCGAGCAGTACTTC. This gives the protein CASSLMSTPGLAGGPVEQYF. The full variable domain, in which reference TRBV7-3 and TRBJ2-7 provide the parts outside the CDR3, is GAGVSQTPSNKVTEKGKYVELRCDPISGHTALYWYRQSLGQGPEFLIYFQGTGAADDSGLPNDRFFAVRPEGSVSTLKIQRTERGDSAVYLCASSLMSTPGLAGGPVEQYFGPGTRLTVT.

This rearrangement joins TRBV2 to TRBJ1-1, with 8 positions matching TRBD1. J gave up 1 base and V 8 bases, and 12 bases lay outside the gene matches. From germline, CDR1 is SNHLY and CDR2 FYNNEI. This CDR3 comprises 16 residues. CDR3 DNA sequence: TGTGCCAGCGACATAACGGACAGGGCGGGGAACACTGAAGCTTTCTTT. Translating gives CASDITDRAGNTEAFF.

This clone was observed once. V and J are TRBV2 and TRBJ2-7; TRBD1 is a possible D gene (5 bases). From germline, CDR1 is SNHLY and CDR2 FYNNEI. The V end lost 6 bases, the J end lost 5 bases, and 8 bases lay between the germline ends. The CDR3 sequence is 11 residues long. The CDR3 here is CASSNRNEQYF. The CDR3 DNA reads TGTGCCAGCAGCAACAGGAACGAGCAGTACTTC.

Worth noting for this clone: This sample also contains other DNA sequences that code for the same CDR3. The chain carries TRBV28 and TRBJ2-7; perhaps TRBD1 as D (6 bases). Germline V gives CDR1 MDHEN, CDR2 SYDVKM. The CDR3 has 14 residues. The V end lost 1 base, the J end lost 2 bases, and 9 bases lay between the germline ends. CDR3 nucleotides: TGTGCCAGCAGTTTATCAGGGGAGCCCTACGAGCAGTACTTC. It codes for CASSLSGEPYEQYF.

This chain uses TRBV30 with TRBJ2-3; 10 bases agree with TRBD2. V was pared by 0 bases and J by 4 bases, with 4 bases of the junction left unmatched. This CDR3 region has 15 residues. Germline assignment: CDR1 GTSNPN and CDR2 SVGIG (reference sequence). The CDR3, as DNA: TGTGCCTGGAGTGTTAGCGGGAGGTACGCAGATACGCAGTATTTT. Amino acids: CAWSVSGRYADTQYF.

This clone was seen only once. This chain connects TRBV7-3 to TRBJ2-1; 13 bases agree with TRBD2. Germline assignment: CDR1 SGHTA and CDR2 FQGTGA. Losses at the gene ends were 5 bases for V and 6 bases for J; bases not matched to a gene: 4. The CDR3 is 15 amino acids. As DNA, the CDR3 is TGTGCCAGCAGCGCGGGACTAGCGGGGTCCAATGAGCAGTTCTTC. Translation: CASSAGLAGSNEQFF.

The chain has TRBV18 and TRBJ2-7; a possible D gene is TRBD1 (6 bases). With 4 bases removed from V and 2 bases from J, the gap between germline ends came to 15 bases. There are 15 residues in the CDR3. The germline V gene has CDR1 KGHSH and CDR2 LQKENI. The CDR3 nucleotides read TGTGCCAGCTCACGTGGGGCAGGGGTCCCCTACGAGCAGTACTTC. It codes for CASSRGAGVPYEQYF.

The V and J genes are TRBV5-1 and TRBJ2-2; 8 bases line up with TRBD1. The CDR3 has 16 amino acids. Germline values: CDR1 SGHRS, CDR2 YFSETQ. Losses at the gene ends were 4 bases for V and 7 bases for J; bases not matched to a gene: 12. The CDR3 region is CASSLRQGPIGGELFF. The CDR3 DNA follows: TGCGCCAGCAGCCTCCGACAGGGGCCGATCGGCGGGGAGCTGTTTTTT.

J is TRBJ2-7 and V is TRBV24-1, with 8 nucleotides matching TRBD2. With 4 bases clipped from V and 3 bases from J, the junction kept 13 bases outside the gene matches. Germline V CDR1 and CDR2: KGHDR, SFDVKD. The CDR3 extends over 17 amino acids. The CDR3 sequence is CATSEPPTGRGDYEQYF. The CDR3 region has the DNA TGTGCCACCAGTGAACCCCCAACCGGGAGGGGGGACTACGAGCAGTACTTC.

J is TRBJ2-1 and V is TRBV6-5; tentative D call: TRBD1 (6 bases). Germline-derived CDR1 and CDR2 are MNHEY and SVGAGI. CDR3 size: 14 residues. V was clipped by 4 bases and J by 7 bases, with 14 bases between them. This CDR3 reads CASSSPGQSNEQFF. As DNA, the CDR3 is TGTGCCAGCAGTTCCCCCGGACAGTCGAATGAGCAGTTCTTC.

This clone was seen a handful of times. The V and J genes are TRBV29-1 and TRBJ1-2; 7 bases are a match to TRBD1. After removal of 2 bases from V and 8 bases from J, the junction contained 5 bases not matched to a gene. This CDR3 contains 12 residues. The V gene's germline CDR1 is SQVTM and CDR2 ANQGSEA. This chain's CDR3 is CSVEKTGLGYTF. The CDR3 nucleotides read TGCAGCGTTGAAAAGACAGGGTTAGGCTACACCTTC.

This clone was observed a single time. This chain links TRBV28 with TRBJ2-3, with 9 bases that match TRBD2. Per germline, CDR1 MDHEN and CDR2 SYDVKM. J lost 0 bases, V lost 11 bases, and 9 bases had no gene match. There are 15 residues in the CDR3. The CDR3 loop reads CAARGGGYSTDTQYF. CDR3 DNA sequence: TGTGCCGCGCGGGGGGGCGGCTACAGCACAGATACGCAGTATTTT.

The J gene is TRBJ1-4, the V gene TRBV5-6; D not resolved. CDR1 is SGHDT and CDR2 is YYEEEE in the germline V gene. CDR3 length: 14 amino acids. V lost 4 bases to trimming and J lost 5 bases, with 12 bases between them. The CDR3 nucleotides read TGTGCCAGCAGCCAAAATGGCGGGAATGAAAAACTGTTTTTT. Amino acids: CASSQNGGNEKLFF.

The chain couples TRBV5-1 to TRBJ1-2; D possibly corresponds to TRBD1 (6 bases). Germline V gene data show CDR1 as SGHRS and CDR2 as YFSETQ. The V and J ends lost 4 bases and 2 bases respectively, with 12 bases between them. The CDR3 spans 14 residues. CDR3 sequence (DNA): TGCGCCAGCAGCGCCCGGGACACCAACTATGGCTACACCTTC. Protein product: CASSARDTNYGYTF.

The chain links TRBV7-2 to TRBJ2-1; 9 nucleotides align to TRBD2. With V trimmed by 3 bases and J by 3 bases, 6 bases remained unmatched. CDR1 and CDR2 (germline): SGHTA, FQGNSA. The CDR3 loop spans 16 amino acids. The DNA of the CDR3 is TGTGCCAGCAGCTTTACGCTAGCGGGAATCTACAATGAGCAGTTCTTC. Residues: CASSFTLAGIYNEQFF.

V usage is TRBV30 and J usage is TRBJ1-2; a possible D gene is TRBD1 (6 bases). Between the trimmed V and J ends, which lost 1 base and 4 bases, there was a span of 10 bases. CDR1 and CDR2 (germline): GTSNPN, SVGIG (reference sequence). The CDR3 has 13 amino acids. CDR3: CAWSDTGLYGYTF. The CDR3 nucleotides read TGTGCCTGGAGTGATACAGGGCTCTATGGCTACACCTTC. Complete variable domain (other parts from reference TRBV30 and TRBJ1-2): SQTIHQWPATLVQPVGSPLSLECTVEGTSNPNLYWYRQAAGRGLQLLFYSVGIGQISSEVPQNLSASRPQDRQFILSSKKLLLSDSGFYLCAWSDTGLYGYTFGSGTRLTVV.

This rearrangement joins TRBV11-3 to TRBJ1-6; no clear D. CDR3 length: 11 residues. The V end lost 9 bases, the J end lost 11 bases, and 11 bases lay between the germline ends. Germline CDR1 reads SGHNT; CDR2 reads YENEEA. The CDR3 reads CARKTSTPLHF. The DNA of the CDR3 is TGTGCCAGAAAAACTTCCACACCCCTCCACTTT.

In DNA, the CDR3 is TGTGCCAGCAGCTCGCTCGCAGGGTCCCGGCCCCAGCATTTT. Translated, it gives CASSSLAGSRPQHF. The rearrangement joins TRBV7-2 to TRBJ1-5; a possible D gene is TRBD1 (5 bases). CDR3 length: 14 amino acids. Per the germline V gene, CDR1 is SGHTA and CDR2 is FQGNSA. The V and J ends lost 4 bases and 9 bases respectively, with 16 bases between them.

The chain carries TRBV9 and TRBJ2-5; TRBD1 matches at 7 bases. The CDR3 totals 15 residues. Looked up from germline, CDR1 is SGDLS and CDR2 is YYNGEE. Unmatched junction bases numbered 7, after V lost 3 bases and J lost 2 bases. The CDR3 loop reads CASSGSGQPQETQYF. The CDR3 coding sequence is TGTGCCAGCAGCGGGTCGGGACAGCCTCAAGAGACCCAGTACTTC.

The DNA of the CDR3 is TGCGCCAGCAGCCCAACCGGGACTAGCGGATACAATGAGCAGTTCTTC. Residues: CASSPTGTSGYNEQFF. This chain joins TRBV5-1 and TRBJ2-1; 11 bases map to TRBD2. The germline gives CDR1 SGHRS, CDR2 YFSETQ. V shed 4 bases, J shed 4 bases, and the junction held 7 bases outside the gene matches. The CDR3 length is 16 residues.

J is TRBJ2-4 and V is TRBV6-2 or TRBV6-3, with 12 bases lining up with TRBD2. Per germline, CDR1 MNHEY and CDR2 SVGEGT. The CDR3 runs to 17 residues. V dropped 6 bases and J dropped 6; count of bases not matched to a gene: 12. CDR3 loop: CASSPENLAGGVNIQYF. For the CDR3, the DNA is TGTGCCAGCAGCCCCGAGAATCTAGCGGGAGGGGTAAACATTCAGTACTTC.

The chain joins TRBV19 to TRBJ2-1; tentatively, D is TRBD2 (6 bases). The CDR3 has 13 amino acids. Looked up from germline, CDR1 is LNHDA and CDR2 is SQIVND (reference sequence). The V and J ends lost 5 bases and 4 bases respectively, with 9 bases between them. The DNA for the CDR3 is TGTGCCAGTAGTGCACGGGGGTACAATGAGCAGTTCTTC. It yields the protein CASSARGYNEQFF.

This chain uses TRBV29-1 with TRBJ1-2; perhaps TRBD1 as D (6 bases). CDR1 and CDR2 (germline): SQVTM, ANQGSEA. CDR3 size: 13 residues. The ends were cut back, 7 bases at V and 0 bases at J, with 12 bases in the middle. The CDR3 is CSASTGSNYGYTF. The CDR3, as DNA: TGCAGCGCATCGACAGGTTCTAACTATGGCTACACCTTC.